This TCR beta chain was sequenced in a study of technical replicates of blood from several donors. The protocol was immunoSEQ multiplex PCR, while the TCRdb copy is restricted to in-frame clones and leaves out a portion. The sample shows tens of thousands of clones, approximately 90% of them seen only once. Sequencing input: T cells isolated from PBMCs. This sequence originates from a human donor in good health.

CDR3 sequence reads: CASSLGAATNYGYTF. CDR3 nucleotides: TGTGCCAGCAGCTTAGGGGCAGCCACTAACTATGGCTACACCTTC. The chain joins TRBV7-6 to TRBJ1-2, with no clear D. Germline CDR1 SGHVS, CDR2 FNYEAQ. Trimming cost V 1 base and J 0 bases, with 9 bases left between them. The length of the CDR3 is 15 residues.